This T cell receptor beta chain was captured in a study of T cell repertoires in cytomegalovirus infection (dated by TCRdb to about 2019). General notes on the study: Donor HLA type was relevant to the analysis, as public TCR beta signatures indicated carriage of CMV infection together with the matching HLA type.

V ends up 4 bases short and J 4 bases short, with an unmatched junction base count of 9. Sequences LGHNA (CDR1) and YNFKEQ (CDR2) are obtained from the germline V gene. From the cysteine up to the phenylalanine, the CDR3 has a length of 16 residues. Only the CDR3 DNA stays, 48 bases, in frame from base 1. Study-wide conclusions, independent of this receptor: Carriers of CMV infection plus the relevant HLA type were discriminated by the cumulative frequency of public TCR beta family members in the study cohort and in an independent roughly 340-donor cohort. The ex vivo response was dominated by HLA-C-restricted CMV-specific TCR beta clonotypes, which also provided the single most frequent clonotype in two of eight donors.

TCRdb shows the sequencer as Illumina HiSeq 1500. The public reads were reanalyzed by TCRdb: fastp trimming at Q25, MiXCR alignment, in-frame beta chains only. Each entry is one CDR3 protein sequence, shown with its most common DNA and genes. For this sample the table gives some 240,000 distinct CDR3 sequences, of which around 15% were detected only once. In total, the top ten clones hold approximately 44% of the sample. This clonotype was seen more than once but under ten times. Its binding antigen is unknown. Per-base quality was not reported, and no clone a single base away is much larger than it. This chain is built from TRBV4-2 and TRBJ2-3; the junction holds 9 bases that match TRBD1. The clonotype originates from a human donor in good health (CMV status not recorded). Some clones in this sample may be carry-over from other donors' samples. Material: CD8+ T cells from PBMCs. CDR3 loop: CASSRNPTGGSDTQYF. The DNA is as follows: TGTGCCAGCAGCCGAAATCCGACAGGGGGATCAGATACGCAGTATTTT.